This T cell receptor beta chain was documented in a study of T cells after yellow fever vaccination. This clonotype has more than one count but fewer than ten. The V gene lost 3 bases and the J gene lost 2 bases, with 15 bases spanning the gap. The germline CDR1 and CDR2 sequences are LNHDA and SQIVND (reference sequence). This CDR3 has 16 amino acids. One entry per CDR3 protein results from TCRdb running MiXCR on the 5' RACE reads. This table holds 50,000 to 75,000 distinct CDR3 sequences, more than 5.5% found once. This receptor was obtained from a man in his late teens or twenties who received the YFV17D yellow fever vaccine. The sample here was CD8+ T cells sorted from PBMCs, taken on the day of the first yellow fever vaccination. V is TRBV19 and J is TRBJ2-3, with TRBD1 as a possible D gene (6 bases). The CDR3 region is CASSMGPRGVTDTQYF. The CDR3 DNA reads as TGTGCCAGTAGTATGGGGCCCAGGGGTGTCACAGATACGCAGTATTTT. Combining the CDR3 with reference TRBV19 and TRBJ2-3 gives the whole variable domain DGGITQSPKYLFRKEGQNVTLSCEQNLNHDAMYWYRQDPGQGLRLIYYSQIVNDFQKGDIAEGYSVSREKKESFPLTVTSAQKNPTAFYLCASSMGPRGVTDTQYFGPGTRLTVL.